The rows below give T cell receptor beta chains drawn from one sample of a study of response to subunit inactivated influenza vaccine. TCRdb reprocessed the RT-PCR reads via MiXCR and lists one record per CDR3 protein. The sample contains approximately 700,000 distinct CDR3 sequences, approximately 14% of which appear only once. Specimen: PBMCs from blood, collected roughly 15 days before vaccination. All receptors derive from a man aged 45-65 years who received an inactivated influenza vaccine. Each CDR3 is given with its conserved first and last residue. The D gene is left open where the match is weak. A row's size may be missing; if present it is once, few, many or a size class.

>TRBJ1-1|.|TRBV5-4|.
CASSPQMVGNTEAFF
TGTGCCAGCAGCCCTCAGATGGTTGGGAACACTGAAGCTTTCTTT
>TRBJ2-3|many|TRBV29-1|.
CSVGPDTQYF
TGCAGCGTTGGCCCAGATACGCAGTATTTT
>TRBJ2-1|few|TRBV27|TRBD2
CASSPGLAGPMEQFF
TGTGCCAGCAGTCCCGGACTAGCGGGCCCAATGGAGCAGTTCTTC
>TRBJ1-2|few|TRBV6-1|TRBD1
CASSRTGRYGYTF
TGTGCCAGCAGCAGGACAGGGAGATATGGCTACACCTTC
>TRBJ1-2|many|TRBV12-3/TRBV12-4|TRBD1
CASLTGGRGYTF
TGTGCCAGCCTCACAGGGGGCCGTGGCTACACCTTC
>TRBJ2-3|few|TRBV20-1|.
CSARDLGLASTDTQYF
TGCAGTGCTAGAGATCTAGGGCTAGCGAGCACAGATACGCAGTATTTT
>TRBJ1-6|few|TRBV20-1|.
CSAKYGPQNSPLHF
TGCAGTGCTAAGTATGGACCGCAAAATTCACCCCTCCACTTT
>TRBJ1-4|few|TRBV5-1|TRBD1
CASSYDRGANEKLFF
TGCGCCAGCAGCTATGACAGGGGAGCTAATGAAAAACTGTTTTTT
>TRBJ2-7|few|TRBV20-1|TRBD2
CSARRLAGVSYEQYF
TGCAGTGCTCGACGACTAGCGGGCGTCTCCTACGAGCAGTACTTC
>TRBJ1-1|many|TRBV12-3/TRBV12-4|.
CASSIGHMNTEAFF
TGTGCCAGCAGTATAGGACACATGAACACTGAAGCTTTCTTT
>TRBJ1-2|.|TRBV5-1|.
CASSLSGVGVQDGYTF
TGCGCCAGCAGCTTGTCCGGGGTGGGAGTGCAGGATGGCTACACCTTC
>TRBJ1-5|.|TRBV15|.
CATSSTWGNQPQHF
TGTGCCACCAGCAGCACATGGGGCAATCAGCCCCAGCATTTT
>TRBJ2-7|.|TRBV5-1|.
CASSIWPARELEQYF
TGCGCCAGCAGCATTTGGCCGGCCAGGGAGCTCGAGCAGTACTTC
>TRBJ2-1|few|TRBV7-9|.
CASSLPRDSQGQFF
TGTGCCAGCAGCTTACCCCGGGACTCTCAGGGGCAGTTCTTC
>TRBJ2-1|.|TRBV5-6|TRBD2
CASSWTGGAQETQFF
TGTGCCAGCAGCTGGACGGGGGGGGCTCAAGAGACCCAGTTCTTC
>TRBJ2-1|.|TRBV7-2|.
CASTPPNGNEQFF
TGTGCCAGCACACCACCAAACGGCAATGAGCAGTTCTTC
>TRBJ2-3|many|TRBV10-3|.
CAISESVGDTQYF
TGTGCCATCAGTGAGTCGGTCGGAGATACGCAGTATTTT
>TRBJ1-4|.|TRBV18|.
CASSPLGRGSNEKLFF
TGTGCCAGCTCACCCCTCGGGAGGGGGAGTAATGAAAAACTGTTTTTT
>TRBJ2-3|.|TRBV5-1|TRBD2
CASSSGLAGAVDTQYF
TGCGCCAGCAGCTCGGGACTAGCGGGAGCTGTAGATACGCAGTATTTT
>TRBJ2-7|.|TRBV2|TRBD1
CASSEVGTGREQYF
TGTGCCAGCAGTGAAGTGGGGACAGGGAGGGAGCAGTACTTC
>TRBJ1-5|.|TRBV20-1|TRBD1
CSVTTTGTQPQHF
TGCAGTGTCACGACGACAGGGACTCAGCCCCAGCATTTT
>TRBJ1-1|.|TRBV27|.
CASRSGTLMNTEAFF
TGTGCCAGCAGGTCCGGGACCTTAATGAACACTGAAGCTTTCTTT
>TRBJ2-1|.|TRBV3-1|TRBD2
CASTEPRGLAGACCNEQIF
TGTGCCAGCACCGAGCCAAGGGGACTAGCGGGGGCCTGCTGCAATGAGCAGATCTTC
>TRBJ2-2|many|TRBV10-3|.
CAIKSGVSTGELFF
TGTGCCATAAAATCGGGAGTTAGCACCGGGGAGCTGTTTTTT
>TRBJ1-5|few|TRBV12-3/TRBV12-4|TRBD1
CASSWSGTDSNQPQHF
TGTGCCAGCAGTTGGAGTGGGACAGATAGCAATCAGCCCCAGCATTTT
>TRBJ1-2|.|TRBV4-3|.
CASSQDWADTNYGYTF
TGCGCCAGCAGCCAAGATTGGGCGGACACTAACTATGGCTACACCTTC
>TRBJ2-1|.|TRBV20-1|.
CSARWAPRTFF
TGCAGTGCTAGATGGGCCCCTCGGACGTTCTTC
>TRBJ2-1|many|TRBV10-3|TRBD1
CAISPYGTGGGKNEQFF
TGTGCCATCAGTCCTTACGGGACAGGAGGCGGGAAGAATGAGCAGTTCTTC
>TRBJ2-3|many|TRBV12-3/TRBV12-4|TRBD2
CASNRGDRLASTDTQYF
TGTGCCAGCAATCGGGGGGACCGACTAGCTAGCACAGATACGCAGTATTTT
>TRBJ2-1|few|TRBV4-1|TRBD2
CASSQVGLAGDEQFF
TGCGCCAGCAGCCAAGTTGGGTTAGCGGGAGATGAGCAGTTCTTC
>TRBJ2-7|few|TRBV28|.
CASSFPGKAYEQYF
TGTGCCAGCAGTTTTCCAGGAAAAGCTTACGAGCAGTACTTC
>TRBJ1-2|.|TRBV3-1|.
CASSQDSVRGYTF
TGTGCCAGCAGCCAAGATTCTGTGCGTGGCTACACCTTC
>TRBJ2-3|.|TRBV3-1|.
CASSKNLGAGNTDTQYF
TGTGCCAGCAGCAAGAACCTGGGGGCAGGGAACACAGATACGCAGTATTTT
>TRBJ1-5|.|TRBV5-6|.
CASSLAGELGQPQHF
TGTGCCAGCAGCTTAGCCGGGGAGTTGGGACAGCCCCAGCATTTT
>TRBJ2-3|few|TRBV7-2|.
CASSETGSGLTQYF
TGTGCCAGCAGCGAAACCGGATCCGGACTTACGCAGTATTTT
>TRBJ2-1|few|TRBV11-1|TRBD2
CASSLAGEWTSGTKGEQFF
TGTGCCAGCAGCTTAGCGGGAGAATGGACTAGCGGGACCAAGGGTGAGCAGTTCTTC
>TRBJ2-2|.|TRBV10-3|.
CAISESRGGARGELFF
TGTGCCATCAGTGAGTCAAGAGGGGGAGCACGCGGGGAGCTGTTTTTT
>TRBJ1-2|many|TRBV6-2/TRBV6-3|.
CASRGQYGYTF
TGTGCCAGCAGAGGACAGTATGGCTACACCTTC
>TRBJ2-3|.|TRBV29-1|.
CSVEVRGASTDTQYF
TGCAGCGTTGAGGTCCGGGGGGCTAGCACAGATACGCAGTATTTT
>TRBJ2-3|few|TRBV20-1|.
CSARVTGRTDTQYF
TGCAGTGCTAGAGTTACGGGGAGGACAGATACGCAGTATTTT
>TRBJ2-3|few|TRBV27|.
CASSLSGVNTQYF
TGTGCCAGCAGTTTATCCGGTGTTAATACGCAGTATTTT
>TRBJ2-7|once|TRBV27|TRBD1
CASSPEGTVPYEQYF
TGTGCCAGCAGTCCAGAGGGGACAGTTCCCTACGAGCAGTACTTC
>TRBJ2-1|.|TRBV3-1|TRBD2
CASSQDPQRGYEQFF
TGTGCCAGCAGCCAAGATCCGCAGCGGGGTTATGAGCAGTTCTTC
>TRBJ1-4|.|TRBV5-1|.
CASSLAEKLFF
TGCGCCAGCAGCTTGGCCGAGAAACTGTTTTTT
>TRBJ2-7|.|TRBV28|TRBD2
CASRDPSQGTSGTGEQYF
TGTGCCAGCAGGGATCCGAGCCAGGGGACTAGCGGGACGGGGGAGCAGTACTTC
>TRBJ2-7|few|TRBV29-1|.
CSVALGEGRQYF
TGCAGCGTCGCACTAGGTGAAGGTAGACAGTACTTC
>TRBJ1-2|few|TRBV7-9|TRBD1
CASSARTGANYGYTF
TGTGCCAGCAGCGCGAGGACAGGAGCTAACTATGGCTACACCTTC
>TRBJ1-5|.|TRBV27|TRBD1
CASSARQGVSNQPQHF
TGTGCCAGCAGTGCCCGACAGGGGGTTAGCAATCAGCCCCAGCATTTT
>TRBJ1-5|few|TRBV21-1|.
CASSKEGARTGCLEPQHF
TGTGCCAGCAGCAAAGAGGGGGCTCGGACAGGGTGCTTGGAGCCCCAGCATTTT
>TRBJ2-3|.|TRBV11-2|TRBD2
CASSLVGWTGGATDTQYF
TGTGCCAGCAGCTTAGTAGGGTGGACCGGGGGGGCCACAGATACGCAGTATTTT
>TRBJ2-3|.|TRBV14|.
CASSQVQAGQAADTQYF
TGTGCCAGCAGCCAAGTACAGGCAGGCCAGGCGGCAGATACGCAGTATTTT
>TRBJ1-1|.|TRBV20-1|TRBD1
CSATNAKRDRGLTEAFF
TGCAGTGCTACAAACGCCAAGAGGGACAGGGGCCTCACTGAAGCTTTCTTT
>TRBJ2-5|.|TRBV29-1|.
CSVEFGRETQYF
TGCAGCGTTGAATTCGGAAGAGAGACCCAGTACTTC